These 8 T cell receptor beta chains originate from one sample sequenced in a study of shared clonotypes between healthy human individuals. TCRdb keeps only in-frame clones here, not all; method: immunoSEQ multiplex PCR. The profile shows 2 million to 2.5 million clones, approximately 90% of them singletons. Sample: naive CD4+ T cells from PBMCs. Described subset: CD45RA+ positively selected. These receptors all stem from a man between 18 and 29 years old in good health. Some clones in this sample may be carry-over from other donors' samples.

A single count supports this clone. V and J are TRBV6-1 and TRBJ2-1; 9 bases line up with TRBD2. Germline-derived CDR1 and CDR2 are MNHNS and SASEGT. V lost 3 bases to trimming and J lost 5 bases; unmatched junction nucleotides: 20. The CDR3 spans 20 residues. The CDR3 DNA reads TGTGCCAGCAGTGAGGGGGCAGGGGCTAGCGGGATCCCTCCCCACAATGAGCAGTTCTTC. Its translation is CASSEGAGASGIPPHNEQFF.

V gene TRBV7-3 combines with J gene TRBJ2-6; weak D call: TRBD2 (6 bases). The CDR3 contains 15 residues. Germline assignment: CDR1 SGHTA and CDR2 FQGTGA. V shed 5 bases and J shed 2 bases, with 10 bases lying between them. CDR3 amino acids: CASSQRLAGANVLTF. CDR3 DNA sequence: TGTGCCAGCAGCCAACGACTAGCTGGGGCCAACGTCCTGACTTTC.

This sequence joins TRBV5-1 and TRBJ1-3, with D perhaps TRBD1 (5 bases). Germline CDR1 SGHRS, CDR2 YFSETQ. V was pared by 3 bases and J by 3 bases, with 10 bases between. This CDR3 contains 14 residues. In nucleotides, the CDR3 is TGCGCCAGCAGCTACGGGACGCTTGGAAACACCATATATTTT. Protein sequence: CASSYGTLGNTIYF.

The chain links TRBV7-3 to TRBJ1-1, with D hard to call. This CDR3 has 14 residues. V gave up 2 bases and J gave up 1 base, with 8 bases separating them. Germline values: CDR1 SGHTA, CDR2 FQGTGA. DNA of the CDR3: TGTGCCAGCAGCTTACTGGCATCGAACACTGAAGCTTTCTTT. Residues: CASSLLASNTEAFF.

The chain links TRBV27 to TRBJ1-6; no clear D. This CDR3 comprises 14 residues. The germline gives CDR1 MNHEY, CDR2 SMNVEV (reference sequence). The V and J ends lost 8 bases and 7 bases respectively, with 15 bases between them. CDR3: CASGVGGRNSPLHF. As DNA, the CDR3 is TGTGCCAGCGGAGTGGGTGGGAGAAATTCACCCCTCCACTTT.

The rearrangement links TRBV30 to TRBJ1-4; possible D gene TRBD1, 5 bases. This CDR3 has 15 residues. CDR1 is GTSNPN and CDR2 is SVGIG in the germline V gene (reference sequence). The germline V and J ends were trimmed by 2 bases and 3 bases, with 13 bases remaining between them. CDR3 nucleotide sequence: TGTGCCTGGAGTATGACTCAGGGAGCTAATGAAAAACTGTTTTTT. Translated: CAWSMTQGANEKLFF.

The chain links TRBV4-3 to TRBJ2-1; 10 bases are a match to TRBD2. V was pared by 4 bases and J by 3 bases, with 9 bases of the junction left unmatched. CDR1 and CDR2 from the germline V gene are LGHNA and YSLEER. The CDR3 has 17 residues. The DNA of the CDR3 is TGCGCCAGCAGCCGAACGTTAGCGGGAGGAGGCTACAATGAGCAGTTCTTC. Its translation: CASSRTLAGGGYNEQFF.

This chain links TRBV28 with TRBJ2-7; D uncertain. V lost 5 bases to trimming and J lost 7 bases, with 12 bases between them. This CDR3 has 12 residues. From germline, CDR1 is MDHEN and CDR2 SYDVKM. The CDR3 DNA reads as TGTGCCAGCAGTCAGGACCCCGGGGAGCAGTACTTC. This codes for CASSQDPGEQYF.